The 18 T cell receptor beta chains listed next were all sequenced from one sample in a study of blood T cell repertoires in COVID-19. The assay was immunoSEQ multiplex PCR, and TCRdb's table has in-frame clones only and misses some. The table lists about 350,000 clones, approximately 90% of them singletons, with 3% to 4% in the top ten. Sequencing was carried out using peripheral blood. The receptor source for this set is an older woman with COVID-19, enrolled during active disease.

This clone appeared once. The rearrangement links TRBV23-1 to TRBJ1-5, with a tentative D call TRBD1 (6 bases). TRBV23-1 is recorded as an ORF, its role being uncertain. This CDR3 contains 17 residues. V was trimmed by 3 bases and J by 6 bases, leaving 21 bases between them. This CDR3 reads CASSHSHRALIGQPQHF. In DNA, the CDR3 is TGCGCCAGCAGTCACTCCCACAGGGCCCTTATCGGTCAGCCCCAGCATTTT.

For the CDR3, the DNA is TGTGCCAGCATCCCGGGACAAACTAACTATGGCTACACCTTC. This codes for CASIPGQTNYGYTF. The chain combines TRBV28 with TRBJ1-2; maybe TRBD1 (6 bases). The CDR3 spans 14 residues. Germline-derived CDR1 and CDR2 are MDHEN and SYDVKM. The V and J ends lost 7 bases and 0 bases respectively, with 12 bases between them.

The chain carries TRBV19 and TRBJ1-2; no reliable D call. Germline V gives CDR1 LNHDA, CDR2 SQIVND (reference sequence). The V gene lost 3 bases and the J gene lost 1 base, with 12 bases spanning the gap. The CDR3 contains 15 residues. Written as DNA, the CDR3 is TGTGCCAGTAGTATTAAGGAGGGATTTAACTATGGCTACACCTTC. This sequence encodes CASSIKEGFNYGYTF.

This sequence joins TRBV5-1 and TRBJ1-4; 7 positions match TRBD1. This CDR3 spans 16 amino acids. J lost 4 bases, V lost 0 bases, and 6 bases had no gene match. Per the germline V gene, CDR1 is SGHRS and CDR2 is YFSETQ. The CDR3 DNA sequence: TGCGCCAGCAGCTTGGCCGGAAACAGGGGTAATGAAAAACTGTTTTTT. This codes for CASSLAGNRGNEKLFF.

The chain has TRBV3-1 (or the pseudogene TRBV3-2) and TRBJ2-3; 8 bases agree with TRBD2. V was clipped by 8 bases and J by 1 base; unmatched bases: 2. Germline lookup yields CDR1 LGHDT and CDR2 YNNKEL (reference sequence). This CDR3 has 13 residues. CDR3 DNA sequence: TGTGCCAGCGGTAGCGGGGGCACAGATACGCAGTATTTT. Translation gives CASGSGGTDTQYF.

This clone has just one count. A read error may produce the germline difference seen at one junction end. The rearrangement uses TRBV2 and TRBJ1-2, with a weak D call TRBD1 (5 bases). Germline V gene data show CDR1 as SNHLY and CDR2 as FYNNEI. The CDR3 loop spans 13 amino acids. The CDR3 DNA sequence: TGTGCCAGCAGCCAGCGGGGGGATTCTATTTTTCCCTTC. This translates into CASSQRGDSIFPF. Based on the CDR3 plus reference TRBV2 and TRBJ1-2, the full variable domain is EPEVTQTPSHQVTQMGQEVILRCVPISNHLYFYWYRQILGQKVEFLVSFYNNEISEKSEIFDDQFSVERPDGSNFTLKIRSTKLEDSAMYFCASSQRGDSIFPFGSGTRLTVV.

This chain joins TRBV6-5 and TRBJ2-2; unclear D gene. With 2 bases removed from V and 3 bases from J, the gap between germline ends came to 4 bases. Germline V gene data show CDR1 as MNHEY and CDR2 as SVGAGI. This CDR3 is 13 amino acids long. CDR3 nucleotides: TGTGCCAGCAGTTACCGGGACACCGGGGAGCTGTTTTTT. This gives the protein CASSYRDTGELFF.

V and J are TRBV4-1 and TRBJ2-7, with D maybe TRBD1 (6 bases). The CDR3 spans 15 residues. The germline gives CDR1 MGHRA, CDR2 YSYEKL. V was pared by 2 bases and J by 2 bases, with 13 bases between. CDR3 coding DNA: TGCGCCAGCAGCCAAACAGGGACCTGGGCCTACGAGCAGTACTTC. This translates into CASSQTGTWAYEQYF.

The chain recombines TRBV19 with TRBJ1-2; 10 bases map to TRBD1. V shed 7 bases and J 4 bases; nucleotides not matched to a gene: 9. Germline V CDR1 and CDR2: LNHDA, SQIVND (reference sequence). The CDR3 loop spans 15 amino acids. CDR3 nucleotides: TGTGCCAGTACCGTCGACAGGGGGCGAGGCTATGGCTACACCTTC. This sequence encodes CASTVDRGRGYGYTF.

For the CDR3, the DNA is TGTGCCAGCAGTGGCCGGGTGGGGCTTAACTATGGCTACACCTTC. Protein: CASSGRVGLNYGYTF. The rearrangement uses TRBV2 and TRBJ1-2; D perhaps matches TRBD1 (5 bases). The V end lost 4 bases, the J end lost 1 base, and 13 bases lay between the germline ends. The CDR3 has 15 residues. Germline CDR1 SNHLY, CDR2 FYNNEI.

Here the CDR3 reads CASSPLLGAGTGELFF. CDR3 bases: TGTGCCAGCAGCCCCCTCTTGGGGGCAGGCACCGGGGAGCTGTTTTTT. The genes are TRBV7-3 and TRBJ2-2; tentative D call: TRBD1 (6 bases). Germline CDR1 reads SGHTA; CDR2 reads FQGTGA. V shed 5 bases and J shed 4 bases, with 17 bases lying between them. The CDR3 contains 16 residues. The full variable domain, completed using reference TRBV7-3 and TRBJ2-2, is GAGVSQTPSNKVTEKGKYVELRCDPISGHTALYWYRQSLGQGPEFLIYFQGTGAADDSGLPNDRFFAVRPEGSVSTLKIQRTERGDSAVYLCASSPLLGAGTGELFFGEGSRLTVL.

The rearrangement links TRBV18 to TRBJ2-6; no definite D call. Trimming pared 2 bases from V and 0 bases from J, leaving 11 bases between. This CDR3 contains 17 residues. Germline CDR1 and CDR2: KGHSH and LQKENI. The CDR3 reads CASSPSGSLSGANVLTF. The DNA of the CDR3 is TGTGCCAGCTCACCATCGGGTTCCCTCTCTGGGGCCAACGTCCTGACTTTC.

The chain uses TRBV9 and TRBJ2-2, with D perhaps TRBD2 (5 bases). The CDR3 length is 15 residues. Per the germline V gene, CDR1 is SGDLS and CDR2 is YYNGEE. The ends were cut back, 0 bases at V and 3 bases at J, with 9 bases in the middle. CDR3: CASSVAGIDTGELFF. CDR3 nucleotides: TGTGCCAGCAGCGTAGCGGGGATCGACACCGGGGAGCTGTTTTTT.

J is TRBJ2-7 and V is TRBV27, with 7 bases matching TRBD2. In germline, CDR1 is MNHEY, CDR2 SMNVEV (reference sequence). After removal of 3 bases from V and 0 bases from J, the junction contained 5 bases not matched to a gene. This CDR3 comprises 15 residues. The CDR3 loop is CASSFSGEGSYEQYF. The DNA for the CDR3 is TGTGCCAGCAGTTTTAGTGGGGAGGGCTCCTACGAGCAGTACTTC.

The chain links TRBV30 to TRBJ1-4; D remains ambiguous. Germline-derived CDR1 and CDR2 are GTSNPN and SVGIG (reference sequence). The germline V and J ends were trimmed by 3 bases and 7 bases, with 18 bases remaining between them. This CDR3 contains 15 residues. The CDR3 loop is CAWSSREGMFEKLFF. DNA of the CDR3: TGTGCCTGGAGCAGTAGGGAGGGTATGTTTGAAAAACTGTTTTTT.

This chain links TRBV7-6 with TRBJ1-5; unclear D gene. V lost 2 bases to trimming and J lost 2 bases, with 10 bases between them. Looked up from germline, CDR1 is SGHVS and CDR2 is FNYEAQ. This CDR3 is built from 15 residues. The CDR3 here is CASSLSGIGNQPQHF. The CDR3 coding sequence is TGTGCCAGCAGCTTATCGGGGATAGGCAATCAGCCCCAGCATTTT.

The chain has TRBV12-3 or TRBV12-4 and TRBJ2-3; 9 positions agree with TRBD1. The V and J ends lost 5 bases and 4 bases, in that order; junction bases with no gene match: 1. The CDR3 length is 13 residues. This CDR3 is CASSRDRADTQYF. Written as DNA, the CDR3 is TGTGCCAGCAGTAGGGACAGGGCAGATACGCAGTATTTT.

CDR3 residues: CASSNRGQGLFNQPQHF. CDR3 DNA: TGTGCCAGCAGTAACAGGGGACAGGGACTTTTCAATCAGCCCCAGCATTTT. V gene TRBV6-2 or TRBV6-3 combines with J gene TRBJ1-5; TRBD1 aligns across 9 bases. The CDR3 spans 17 residues. The V and J ends lost 5 bases and 3 bases, in that order; junction bases with no gene match: 11. Germline lookup yields CDR1 MNHEY and CDR2 SVGEGT.